The table lists the clone carrying this T cell receptor beta chain with a few counts. Its antigen is currently unknown. Carried by the TCR beta cDNA libraries were unique molecular identifiers. From about 0.98 to 11 million T cells, 500,000 or so cDNA molecules were obtained. TCRdb re-analysed the PCR reads in MiXCR, keeping a single row per CDR3 protein. The sample lists roughly 200,000 distinct CDR3 sequences, 29% seen once, with roughly 3.5% in the top ten. Trimming removed 2 bases at V and 6 bases at J, with 17 bases between. The CDR3 extends over 15 amino acids. Germline CDR1 reads KGHSH; CDR2 reads LQKENI. The sample comes from a study of post-analysis software for immune sequencing data. Study-level points and caveats: In patients, TRBV5-6, TRBV5-1 and TRBV20-1 belonged to five TRBV segments found more frequently than in controls. Multiple sclerosis patients showed significantly lower normalized Chao1 diversity than controls did.

This sequence was found in a girl aged 2 to 17 with multiple sclerosis. V usage is TRBV18 and J usage is TRBJ2-7; D uncertain. Sample: blood. DNA for the CDR3: TGTGCCAGCTCACCAAGTAGGACCGTTCCTAGCGAGCAGTACTTC. As protein: CASSPSRTVPSEQYF.